This TCR beta chain was profiled in a study of radiotherapy plus CTLA-4 blockade in lung cancer. Broader study findings: Dynamics of early blood T cell clones, together with interferon-beta, were reportedly the best predictors of response. An expansion of tumor-derived TCR clones occurred in blood after radiotherapy plus ipilimumab.

This clone was observed a few times. Antigen: not known. Profiling relied on immunoSEQ multiplex PCR, and the TCRdb table lists in-frame clones only, not all of them. The data contain tens of thousands of clones, roughly 76% of them singletons. The junction had 5 bases not matched to a gene; V was cut back by 7 bases and J by 5 bases. The V gene's germline CDR1 is SNHLY and CDR2 FYNNEI. The CDR3 consists of 14 residues. The material was peripheral blood, obtained from a patient treated with radiotherapy plus ipilimumab. The clonotype originates from a human donor with non-small cell lung cancer who had a complete response to radiotherapy plus ipilimumab. V gene TRBV2 combines with J gene TRBJ1-4; TRBD1 aligns across 9 bases. Here the CDR3 reads CASNTDRGNEKLFF. The CDR3 DNA follows: TGTGCCAGCAATACGGACAGGGGAAATGAAAAACTGTTTTTT.